Described below is a single T cell receptor (beta chain) sequence and its context. Its cognate antigen is unknown. Sequencing of the DNA from cultured CD4+ T cells was carried out with the Oncomine TCR Beta short-read assay. Using its own MiXCR run on the PCR reads, TCRdb lists one record per CDR3 protein. The data contain 13,000 to 15,000 distinct CDR3 sequences, under 55% of them singletons. The treatment is: roughly 10-day PBMC culture with coronavirus spike peptide pools or control peptides (ViraFEST assay). This entry belongs to a study of vaccination and CD4 T cells after COVID-19. This CDR3 is 15 amino acids long. The V gene end was trimmed by 4 bases and the J gene end by 4 bases; junction bases not matched to a gene: 7. CDR1 SNHLY and CDR2 FYNNEI come from the germline V gene.

The material sequenced was CD4+ T cells from blood, cultured in vitro. The TCR comes from a human donor who had recovered from COVID-19. This chain links TRBV2 with TRBJ1-5, with 7 positions matching TRBD1. CDR3 DNA: TGTGCCAGCAGTGCCGGCCCGGACAGGAATCAGCCCCAGCATTTT. This translates into CASSAGPDRNQPQHF.